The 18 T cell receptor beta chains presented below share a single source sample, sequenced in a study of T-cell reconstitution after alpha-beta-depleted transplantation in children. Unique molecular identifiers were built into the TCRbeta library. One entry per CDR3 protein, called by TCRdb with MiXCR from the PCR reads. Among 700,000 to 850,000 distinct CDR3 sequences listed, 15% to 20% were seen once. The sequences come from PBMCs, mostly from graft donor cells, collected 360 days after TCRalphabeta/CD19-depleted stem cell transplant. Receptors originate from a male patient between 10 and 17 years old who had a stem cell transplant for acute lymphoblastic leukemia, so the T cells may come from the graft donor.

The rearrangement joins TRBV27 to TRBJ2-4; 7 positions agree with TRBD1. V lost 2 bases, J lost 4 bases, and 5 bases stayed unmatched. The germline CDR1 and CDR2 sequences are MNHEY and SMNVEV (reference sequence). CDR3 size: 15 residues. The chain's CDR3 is CASSLAAGGKNIQYF. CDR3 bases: TGTGCCAGCAGTTTAGCGGCAGGGGGTAAAAACATTCAGTACTTC.

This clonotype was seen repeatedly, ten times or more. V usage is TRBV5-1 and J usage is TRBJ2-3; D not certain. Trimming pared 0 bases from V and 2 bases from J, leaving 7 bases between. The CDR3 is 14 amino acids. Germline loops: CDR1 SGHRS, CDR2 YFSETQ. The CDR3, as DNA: TGCGCCAGCAGCTTGGCCGCGGACACAGATACGCAGTATTTT. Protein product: CASSLAADTDTQYF.

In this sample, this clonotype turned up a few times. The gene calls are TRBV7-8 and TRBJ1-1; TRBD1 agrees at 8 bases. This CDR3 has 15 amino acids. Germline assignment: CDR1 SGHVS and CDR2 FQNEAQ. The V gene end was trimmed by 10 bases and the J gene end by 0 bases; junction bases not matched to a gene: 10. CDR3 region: CATSRGRFMNTEAFF. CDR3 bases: TGTGCCACCTCCAGGGGGCGATTCATGAACACTGAAGCTTTCTTT.

Here the CDR3 reads CASSVDSLSYEQYF. The CDR3 DNA reads TGCGCCAGCAGCGTGGACTCACTTTCCTACGAGCAGTACTTC. This chain connects TRBV5-1 to TRBJ2-7; the D gene is possibly TRBD2 (5 bases). Germline V gene data show CDR1 as SGHRS and CDR2 as YFSETQ. The CDR3 spans 14 residues. V was trimmed by 4 bases and J by 1 base, leaving 12 bases between them.

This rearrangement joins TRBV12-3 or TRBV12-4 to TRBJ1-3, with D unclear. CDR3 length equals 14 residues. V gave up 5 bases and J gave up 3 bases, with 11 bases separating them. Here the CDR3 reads CASSPNGIGNTIYF. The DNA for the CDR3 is TGTGCCAGCAGTCCGAACGGTATTGGAAACACCATATATTTT.

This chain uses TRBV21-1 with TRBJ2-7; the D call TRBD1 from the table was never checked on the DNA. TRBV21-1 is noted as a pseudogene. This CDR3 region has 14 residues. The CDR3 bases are TGTGCCAGCACAGGGGCGATTCGGAAAGACGAGCAGTACTTC. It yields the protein CASTGAIRKDEQYF.

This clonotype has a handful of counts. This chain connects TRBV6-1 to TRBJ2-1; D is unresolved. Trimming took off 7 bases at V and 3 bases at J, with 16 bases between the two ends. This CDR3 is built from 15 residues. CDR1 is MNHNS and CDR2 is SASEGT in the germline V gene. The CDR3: CASISYGGDYNEQFF. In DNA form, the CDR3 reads TGTGCCAGCATCAGTTATGGCGGAGACTACAATGAGCAGTTCTTC.

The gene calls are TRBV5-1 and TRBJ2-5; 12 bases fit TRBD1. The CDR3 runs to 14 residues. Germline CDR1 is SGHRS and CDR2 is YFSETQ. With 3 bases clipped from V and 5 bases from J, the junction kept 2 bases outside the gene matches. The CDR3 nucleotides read TGCGCCAGCAGCTGGGGACAGGGGGCTGAGACCCAGTACTTC. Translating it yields CASSWGQGAETQYF.

The CDR3 here is CASSLRPGADTQYF. Written as DNA, the CDR3 is TGTGCCAGCAGCTTAAGACCAGGAGCAGATACGCAGTATTTT. V gene TRBV7-3 combines with J gene TRBJ2-3; D unresolved. Germline loops: CDR1 SGHTA, CDR2 FQGTGA. Trimming shortened V by 1 base and J by 4 bases, and 9 bases separated the two germline ends. The CDR3 sequence is 14 residues long.

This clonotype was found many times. CDR3 nucleotides: TGCGCCAGCAGCCAACCAGGGATGTCCTACGAGCAGTACTTC. Protein sequence: CASSQPGMSYEQYF. The chain carries TRBV4-1 and TRBJ2-7; weak D call: TRBD1 (5 bases). Per germline, CDR1 MGHRA and CDR2 YSYEKL. The V end was cut by 2 bases, the J end by 1 base, with 9 bases between. The CDR3 contains 14 residues.

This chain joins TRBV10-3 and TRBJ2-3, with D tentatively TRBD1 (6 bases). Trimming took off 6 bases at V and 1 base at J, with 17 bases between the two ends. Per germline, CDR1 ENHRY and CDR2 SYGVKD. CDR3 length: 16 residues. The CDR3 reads CAIRAVQGGGTDTQYF. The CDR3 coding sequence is TGTGCCATCAGGGCTGTACAGGGCGGAGGCACAGATACGCAGTATTTT.

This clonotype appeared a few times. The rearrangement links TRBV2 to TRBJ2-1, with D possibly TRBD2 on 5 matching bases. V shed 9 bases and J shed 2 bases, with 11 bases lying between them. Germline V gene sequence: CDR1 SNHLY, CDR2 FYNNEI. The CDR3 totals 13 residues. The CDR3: CARDYPTYNEQFF. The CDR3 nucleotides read TGTGCCAGAGACTACCCTACCTACAATGAGCAGTTCTTC.

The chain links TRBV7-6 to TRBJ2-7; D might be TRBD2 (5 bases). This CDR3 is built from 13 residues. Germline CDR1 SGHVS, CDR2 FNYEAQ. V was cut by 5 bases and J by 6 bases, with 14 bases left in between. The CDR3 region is CASSPSVAGEQYF. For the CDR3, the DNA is TGTGCCAGCAGCCCAAGCGTGGCGGGCGAGCAGTACTTC.

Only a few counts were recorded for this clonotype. CDR3 bases: TGTGCCAGCAGTTACGTATCGGCAGGTGATACGCAGTATTTT. Translation gives CASSYVSAGDTQYF. The gene calls are TRBV6-5 and TRBJ2-3; D is unresolved. This CDR3 comprises 14 residues. V was pared by 2 bases and J by 6 bases, with 12 bases between. Germline-derived CDR1 and CDR2 are MNHEY and SVGAGI.

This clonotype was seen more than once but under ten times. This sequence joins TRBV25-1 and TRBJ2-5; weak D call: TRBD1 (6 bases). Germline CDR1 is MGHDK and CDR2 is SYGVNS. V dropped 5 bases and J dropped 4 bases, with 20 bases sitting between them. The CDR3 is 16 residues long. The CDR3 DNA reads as TGTGCCAGCAGTATCCCCCAACAGGGCCGGGGAGAGACCCAGTACTTC. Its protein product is CASSIPQQGRGETQYF.

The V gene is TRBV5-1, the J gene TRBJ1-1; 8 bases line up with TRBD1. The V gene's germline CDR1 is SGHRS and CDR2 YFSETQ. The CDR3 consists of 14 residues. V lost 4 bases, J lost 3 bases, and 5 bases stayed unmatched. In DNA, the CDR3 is TGCGCCAGCAGCCCGGACAGGGCTTACACTGAAGCTTTCTTT. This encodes CASSPDRAYTEAFF.

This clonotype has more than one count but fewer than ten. Here the CDR3 DNA reads TGCGCCAGCAGCTTGGTGAAGGATGGGACCCAGTACTTC. Its protein product is CASSLVKDGTQYF. J is TRBJ2-5 and V is TRBV5-1; D not resolved. There are 13 residues in the CDR3. Germline V lookup: CDR1 SGHRS, CDR2 YFSETQ. Trimming took 0 bases from V and 7 from J, leaving 10 bases between them.

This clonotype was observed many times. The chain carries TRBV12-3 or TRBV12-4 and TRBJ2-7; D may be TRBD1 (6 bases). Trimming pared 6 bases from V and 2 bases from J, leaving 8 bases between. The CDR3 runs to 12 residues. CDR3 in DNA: TGTGCCAGCAGGACAGGTCCCTACGAGCAGTACTTC. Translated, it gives CASRTGPYEQYF.